Reported below is one T cell receptor beta chain. The data were obtained in a study of cytomegalovirus exposure and HLA in healthy donors. Both 60 Vbeta primers and 13 Jbeta primers went into the PCR. The repertoire was sequenced with immunoSEQ multiplex PCR; TCRdb's copy has only in-frame clones and lacks some. The sample shows some 120,000 clones, 70% to 85% of them seen only once. CDR3 length equals 12 residues. CDR1 is ENHRY and CDR2 is SYGVKD in the germline V gene. What was sequenced was PBMCs. The sequence derives from a man younger than 35 in good health and CMV-seropositive. V and J are TRBV10-3 and TRBJ2-5; perhaps TRBD1 as D (6 bases). The J call may be incorrect, as the DNA end agrees better with TRBJ2-7. DNA of the CDR3: TGTGCCATCACGGACAGTACCTACGAGCAGTACTTC. This encodes CAITDSTYEQYF.